The sequence of this T cell receptor beta chain was determined in a study of cytomegalovirus exposure and HLA in healthy donors (dated by TCRdb to about 2017). Describing the broader study: According to an earlier analysis of 587 of the donors, 150 million to 200 million T cells yielded 90 million to 130 million unique TCR beta sequences and around 300 Gb of sequence data. An early release that covered about 600 HLA-typed donors contained approximately 290 gigabases of sequencing data and some 87 million unique TCR sequences. Of the roughly 400 genotyped donors, 65% to 90% were placed in the genetic ancestry cluster associated with self-reported Caucasian donors. The study was designed to test whether signatures of past pathogen exposure could be identified by cataloging public T cell receptors. The study used immunosequencing to profile the T cell repertoires of approximately 630 subjects and linked those repertoires to cytomegalovirus serostatus. Besides the first cohort of roughly 640 subjects, a separate validation cohort made up of 120 different subjects was used. The study combined high-throughput TCR immunosequencing, statistical association of individual TCRs with disease status, and machine learning to predict cytomegalovirus infection status. In a later analysis, previously published TCR beta repertoires from roughly 710 donors were re-analyzed and high-resolution HLA genotyping was added so that TCR occurrence patterns could be studied. Rather than using new phenotypic data, the later analysis identified candidate immune exposures from TCR beta sequences and from how often those sequences occurred across donors. An earlier analysis of approximately 500 of the donors applied high-throughput TCR beta sequencing to assess whether each TCR beta V gene segment acted as functional or pseudogenic. Donor age, sex, ethnicity and CMV serostatus were compiled alongside the repertoire data. Genome-wide SNP genotypes for about three fifths of the roughly 700 donors were used in a later genetic analysis, which treated that subset as a discovery cohort. All discovery cohort repertoires had been generated using a single sequencing platform. Both class I and class II loci were covered by HLA typing, at four-digit resolution. The number of donors typed differed by locus, with roughly 629-640 for A, B, C, DRB1 and DQB1, 522 for DQA1, approximately 580 for DPA1, and 450 to 480 for DPB1. Several DR-DQ haplotypes were treated as single units for association and clustering because of strong linkage in the cohort. Among about 390 genotyped donors of the cohort, an average of approximately 230,000 unique TCR beta nucleotide sequences were sequenced per donor, 15% to 20% of them non-productive. What the research found in general, with its limitations: A later analysis found that HLA-associated TCR beta chains were more clonally expanded and had lower generation probabilities than equally common non-associated chains. A further reported finding was that TCR beta sequences accurately predicted the HLA-A and HLA-B alleles for most subjects in the first cohort. HLA typing was unavailable for some donors at each locus, so association tests used only the typed subset. Sequencing depth was assumed to be roughly uniform across donors in the presence/absence analyses, though that assumption may not hold. The classifier was reported to diagnose cytomegalovirus status with high specificity and sensitivity in both the original cohort and the validation cohort. Some IMGT-functional V segments, including TRBV6-2 and TRBV6-3, could not be distinguished by the 87-base-pair reads and were therefore excluded. In an earlier analysis of 450 to 750 of the donors, most TCR beta V segments appeared in productive rearrangements about 87% or about 30% of the time, broadly matching IMGT annotations. A cluster of highly shared sequence variants was judged likely to be a technical artifact of the sequencing pipeline. A later analysis associated 15,000 to 20,000 TCR beta sequences with specific HLA alleles at a false discovery rate of 0.05. For the cohort, immune exposure information was limited to CMV serostatus. A few of the identified cytomegalovirus-associated TCR beta chains were confirmed in vitro to be specific for cytomegalovirus antigens. Because counts were too low, roughly 17 rarely observed V segments, including chromosome 9 orphons, were left out of the earlier analysis of some 640 of the donors. It was suggested by the authors that the approach could potentially be generalized to other disease states and immunological phenotypes. In a later analysis, most CMV-associated TCR beta chains were found to appear HLA-restricted, with HLA associations seemingly driven largely by CMV exposure. While some public TCRs were present in many individuals, most TCR sequences turned up only very rarely across donors. The study gave a list of 150 to 200 TCR beta chains associated with cytomegalovirus. Correlated functional status among segregating V segments might reflect linkage disequilibrium, but an unknown experimental factor could not be ruled out. In a later genetic analysis, fewer N-insertions in productive TCRs were reported among donors in an Asian-associated ancestry cluster than the roughly 700-donor mean. Strong co-occurrence of HLA alleles, especially DR and DQ, made assigning TCR associations to individual alleles difficult. In a later genetic analysis, a missense DCLRE1C variant was associated with V-gene and J-gene trimming of TCR beta chains, and the association was replicated in an independent cohort. In a later analysis, several top co-occurrence clusters were reported to appear linked to parvovirus B19, influenza, CMV and Epstein-Barr virus. This cohort had only TCR beta chains sequenced, and the lack of alpha or paired-chain data limited which features could be detected. According to a later analysis, TCR association rates differed among HLA loci, with DRB1 alleles showing the most associated TCRs and HLA-C alleles showing the fewest.

This clone has more than one count but fewer than ten. Its binding antigen is unknown. Per-nucleotide qualities are absent, and no much larger clonotype sits a single base away. Reading the germline V gene (reference sequence) gives CDR1 SEHNR and CDR2 FQNEAQ. Reading from cysteine to phenylalanine, the CDR3 counts 17 amino acids. Only the CDR3 part of the read is kept: 51 bases, read in frame from the first base. From V the trimming removes 0 bases and from J it removes 0 bases, while the gene matches leave 3 bases of the junction unaccounted for. In total, 666 healthy bone marrow donors made up the cohort. At the time of sampling, every cohort member was nominally healthy, though immune exposures that went unrecorded were likely present. The donor was CMV seronegative and belonged to the group of 320 or so seronegative cohort members. A peripheral blood sample was provided by each donor, and peripheral blood mononuclear cells were used for TCR beta sequencing. Genomic DNA extraction from the blood cell samples was performed with the Qiagen DNeasy Blood Extraction Kit.

Library construction relied on the immunoSEQ multiplex PCR assay. The multiplex PCR relied on a mix of 60 forward primers for TCR Vbeta segments and 13 reverse primers for TCR Jbeta segments. A multiplex PCR assay on genomic DNA amplified the CDR3 region of rearranged TCR beta genes. The amplified TCR beta libraries were sequenced on the Illumina HiSeq System as 87-base-pair reads. Under the source paper's analysis protocol: A later analysis counted tens of millions of unique TCR beta chains across the 550 to 750 repertoires, and approximately 11 million of these chains were shared by at least two donors. A nearest-neighbor algorithm error-corrected the raw reads and collapsed the reads into unique sequences, merging closely related sequences to remove PCR and sequencing errors. Alignment of CDR3 sequences to IMGT reference sequences was used to assign V, D and J gene segments. For a sequence to be retained, a match of at least six nucleotides to both a V gene segment and a J gene segment was required. A rearrangement was called productive if the CDR3 had no stop codons and remained in frame with V and J, and every other rearrangement was called non-productive. CDR3 was defined according to IMGT convention as the region running from the second conserved V-encoded cysteine to the conserved J-encoded phenylalanine. Sequences without an unambiguous match to a single V gene segment were excluded from the earlier analysis of almost 600 of the donors. In an earlier analysis of around 590 of the donors, a V segment was called functional when productive rearrangements were above 56.7%, and segregating when the standard deviation between donors exceeded 5%. To diagnose cytomegalovirus status from the catalog of TCR beta chain sequences, a statistical classification framework was built. In a later analysis, TCR nucleotide sequences were compared against IMGT/GENE-DB human TR gene sequences so that V and J genes could be assigned. A later analysis assigned CDR3 sequences and most-parsimonious VDJ recombination scenarios with the TCRdist pipeline. In a later analysis, every TCR beta chain was defined by the combination of its CDR3 amino acid sequence and its V-gene family, and reads without a unique V-gene family were dropped. In a later analysis, a few hundred highly shared, low-generation-probability nucleotide sequences were removed to address suspected cross-contamination and a sequencing artifact. In a later analysis, a clonal expansion index was calculated for each public chain from normalized within-repertoire ranks of inferred template counts. In a later analysis, generation probabilities were computed with a VDJ recombination model fitted to out-of-frame rearrangements, and the resulting probabilities were checked against IGoR. In a later analysis, TCR-TCR, TCR-HLA and TCR-CMV co-occurrence was scored with hypergeometric tests, and a repertoire-size bias correction was applied to TCR pairs. In a later analysis, false discovery rates were estimated by permuting HLA or CMV assignments 20 times. In a later analysis, co-occurring TCRs were grouped using DBSCAN, and TCRdist sequence similarity was added for clustering within HLA-allele-positive subsets. For co-occurrence clustering, repertoires with fewer than 30,000 or more than 120,000 public chains were excluded, along with five repertoires with anomalous nucleotide sharing. TCRdb took over this immuneACCESS table, retaining in-frame rearrangements with V and J assigned. Such tables are incomplete; in checked studies, under half of the missing clones stem from an unresolved V gene, and the remainder is unexplained. That table supplies the V and J calls and clone size; D and trimming were determined from the DNA. The sample records 100,000 to 150,000 clones, approximately 75% of which are singletons. Jointly, the top ten make up about 4% of the sample.

The TCR was taken from a man aged 25-40 years in good health and CMV-seronegative. Specimen: PBMCs. The rearrangement combines TRBV7-9 with TRBJ2-3; 10 bases in between match TRBD2. The nucleotide sequence is TGTGCCAGCAGCTTAGCACGGACTAGCGGAAGCACAGATACGCAGTATTTT. Its coded protein is CASSLARTSGSTDTQYF. The CDR3, completed at both ends by the reference TRBV7-9 and TRBJ2-3 genes, gives the full variable domain DTGVSQNPRHKITKRGQNVTFRCDPISEHNRLYWYRQTLGQGPEFLTYFQNEAQLEKSRLLSDRFSAERPKGSFSTLEIQRTEQGDSAMYLCASSLARTSGSTDTQYFGPGTRLTVL.